Sequencing of this T cell receptor beta chain was carried out in a study of response to subunit inactivated influenza vaccine. TCRdb fed the RT-PCR reads into MiXCR, producing one record per CDR3 protein. The sample contains about 500,000 distinct CDR3 sequences, approximately 15% of which appear only once. This clonotype was counted a few times. The CDR3 totals 14 residues. Trimming cost V 6 bases and J 2 bases, with 13 bases left between them. The TCR sequence derives from a man in his fifties or sixties who received an inactivated influenza vaccine. V is TRBV12-3 or TRBV12-4 and J is TRBJ1-1; D call uncertain. This sample comprised CD4+ T cells sorted from PBMCs, obtained less than 30 months after vaccination. The CDR3 bases are TGTGCCAGCAGACCTAGGGCGGGAAACACTGAAGCTTTCTTT. Its protein is CASRPRAGNTEAFF.